This TCR beta chain was documented in a study of early T cells in non-severe SARS-CoV-2 infection. The germline V and J ends were trimmed by 7 bases and 2 bases, with 14 bases remaining between them. This CDR3 has 14 residues. CDR1 SGHRS and CDR2 YFSETQ come from the germline V gene. TCRdb re-called the 5' RACE reads through MiXCR, storing one row per CDR3 protein. The sample includes some 83,000 distinct CDR3 sequences, about 10% of them seen just once. This clonotype has at least ten counts. The rearrangement links TRBV5-1 to TRBJ2-3, with D unresolved. The source material was whole blood, sampled at baseline. The source of this sequence is an adult who was a healthcare worker with PCR-confirmed SARS-CoV-2 infection or an uninfected control (not recorded which). CDR3 DNA sequence: TGCGCCAGCCGGTCAGGCAGCCACACAGATACGCAGTATTTT. Its protein is CASRSGSHTDTQYF.